What follows are 6 T cell receptor beta chains derived from one specimen sequenced in a study of cytomegalovirus exposure and HLA in healthy donors. This table comes from immunoSEQ multiplex PCR, and its TCRdb copy is limited to in-frame clones, with some not included. The data hold more than 95,000 clones, with around 88% observed a single time. Input material: PBMCs. These TCRs come from a young man in good health and CMV-seronegative.

The V gene is TRBV27, the J gene TRBJ2-1, with 8 bases identical to TRBD1. The CDR3 length is 14 residues. From germline, CDR1 is MNHEY and CDR2 SMNVEV (reference sequence). The V and J ends lost 6 bases and 8 bases, in that order; junction bases with no gene match: 9. The chain's CDR3 is CASSSRGRYHEQFF. CDR3 in DNA: TGTGCCAGCAGCTCCAGGGGGCGCTATCATGAGCAGTTCTTC.

In its sample, this clone was seen a few times. The gene calls are TRBV2 and TRBJ2-2; tentative D call: TRBD2 (5 bases). The CDR3 length is 13 residues. With 6 bases removed from V and 4 bases from J, the gap between germline ends came to 9 bases. The germline V gene has CDR1 SNHLY and CDR2 FYNNEI. The CDR3 bases are TGTGCCAGCAGACTAGACTCCACCGGGGAGCTGTTTTTT. Translated: CASRLDSTGELFF. Drawing the rest from reference TRBV2 and TRBJ2-2, the complete variable domain is EPEVTQTPSHQVTQMGQEVILRCVPISNHLYFYWYRQILGQKVEFLVSFYNNEISEKSEIFDDQFSVERPDGSNFTLKIRSTKLEDSAMYFCASRLDSTGELFFGEGSRLTVL.

This clone appeared once. V is TRBV18 and J is TRBJ1-4, with 7 bases matching TRBD1. V shed 3 bases, J shed 2 bases, and the junction held 0 bases outside the gene matches. This CDR3 is built from 14 residues. Germline V lookup: CDR1 KGHSH, CDR2 LQKENI. CDR3 DNA: TGTGCCAGCTCACCGACAGGGACTAATGAAAAACTGTTTTTT. Encoded protein: CASSPTGTNEKLFF.

The CDR3 here is CASSRGQSGDTQYF. The CDR3 DNA is TGTGCCAGCAGCCGTGGACAGTCCGGCGATACGCAGTATTTT. V and J are TRBV5-4 and TRBJ2-3; TRBD1 is a possible D gene (6 bases). Trimming took off 4 bases at V and 6 bases at J, with 15 bases between the two ends. The CDR3 length is 14 residues. CDR1 and CDR2 (germline): SGHNT, YYREEE (reference sequence).

The chain couples TRBV5-1 to TRBJ1-3; 8 bases line up with TRBD1. The CDR3 totals 21 residues. J gave up 0 bases and V 2 bases, and 19 bases lay outside the gene matches. CDR1 SGHRS and CDR2 YFSETQ come from the germline V gene. The CDR3 DNA is TGCGCCAGCAGCTTTGTTTTTTCCCACAGGGGGACCGACGACTCTGGAAACACCATATATTTT. As protein: CASSFVFSHRGTDDSGNTIYF. The full variable domain, with the rest looked up from reference TRBV5-1 and TRBJ1-3, is KAGVTQTPRYLIKTRGQQVTLSCSPISGHRSVSWYQQTPGQGLQFLFEYFSETQRNKGNFPGRFSGRQFSNSRSEMNVSTLELGDSALYLCASSFVFSHRGTDDSGNTIYFGEGSWLTVV.

V usage is TRBV19 and J usage is TRBJ1-3; TRBD1 is a possible D gene (5 bases). Trimming took off 3 bases at V and 0 bases at J, with 12 bases between the two ends. CDR3 size: 16 residues. The germline V gene has CDR1 LNHDA and CDR2 SQIVND (reference sequence). The CDR3 spells CASSITGLHSGNTIYF. The CDR3 bases are TGTGCCAGTAGTATTACAGGTTTGCACTCTGGAAACACCATATATTTT.